The next 19 T cell receptor beta chains were all read from a single sample in a study of T cell repertoires in cytomegalovirus infection. Using its own MiXCR run on the reads, TCRdb lists one record per CDR3 protein. This sample has more than 400,000 distinct CDR3 sequences, with 26% found just once. Source material: PBMCs. The receptor set was obtained from a human donor in good health (CMV status not recorded). Some clones in this sample may be carry-over from other donors' samples.

The rearrangement joins TRBV6-2 or TRBV6-3 to TRBJ2-7; weak D call: TRBD2 (6 bases). The V end lost 10 bases, the J end lost 0 bases, and 13 bases lay between the germline ends. This CDR3 is built from 13 residues. Germline V lookup: CDR1 MNHEY, CDR2 SVGEGT. CDR3 in DNA: TGTGCCACCCATAGCGGCAGCTCCTACGAGCAGTACTTC. Protein sequence: CATHSGSSYEQYF.

The chain links TRBV24-1 to TRBJ2-1, with a possible D match to TRBD2 (7 bases). Germline V gene sequence: CDR1 KGHDR, CDR2 SFDVKD. The CDR3 has 13 amino acids. V gave up 7 bases and J gave up 9 bases, with 15 bases separating them. The CDR3 DNA is TGTGCCACCAGACGAAGGGGGGGCCCTGAGCAGTTCTTC. Translating it yields CATRRRGGPEQFF.

This clonotype was seen only a few times. The chain uses TRBV2 and TRBJ1-5, with 7 positions matching TRBD1. The CDR3 loop spans 15 amino acids. CDR1 and CDR2 (germline): SNHLY, FYNNEI. The junction had 7 bases not matched to a gene; V was cut back by 8 bases and J by 0 bases. Here the CDR3 reads CASRPTGISNQPQHF. As DNA, the CDR3 is TGTGCCAGCCGACCGACAGGGATTAGCAATCAGCCCCAGCATTTT.

A few counts support this clonotype. The CDR3 bases are TGTGCCAGCAAGACAGTTTACAATGAGCAGTTCTTC. It translates to CASKTVYNEQFF. V is TRBV6-2 or TRBV6-3 and J is TRBJ2-1; D perhaps matches TRBD1 (5 bases). The germline V gene has CDR1 MNHEY and CDR2 SVGEGT. The CDR3 has 12 amino acids. The germline V and J ends were trimmed by 7 bases and 4 bases, with 8 bases remaining between them.

This clonotype was seen a few times. Germline and junction disagree at one end, which may indicate a read error. The rearrangement uses TRBV5-1 and TRBJ1-3; D gene ambiguous. CDR1 SGHRS and CDR2 YFSETQ come from the germline V gene. This CDR3 has 12 residues. CDR3 region: CASSLGGHTIYF. CDR3 in DNA: TGCGCCAGCAGCTTGGGTGGACACACCATATATTTT.

This clonotype was recorded a few times. The genes are TRBV20-1 and TRBJ2-5, with 9 bases fitting TRBD2. The CDR3 is 15 residues long. Germline values: CDR1 DFQATT, CDR2 SNEGSKA (reference sequence). With 6 bases clipped from V and 0 bases from J, the junction kept 8 bases outside the gene matches. CDR3 nucleotide sequence: TGCAGTGCCAGATCGACTAGCGGATACCAAGAGACCCAGTACTTC. Translating it yields CSARSTSGYQETQYF.

The table lists this clonotype with a few counts. This chain uses TRBV28 with TRBJ2-5; 7 nucleotides align to TRBD1. The CDR3 consists of 14 residues. Trimming at V came to 7 bases and at J to 2 bases, leaving 7 bases not matched to a gene. Germline V gene lookup returns CDR1 MDHEN and CDR2 SYDVKM. The CDR3 DNA is TGTGCCAGCAATCCGACAGGGTGGCAAGAGACCCAGTACTTC. It codes for CASNPTGWQETQYF. The full variable domain, its missing parts supplied by reference TRBV28 and TRBJ2-5, is DVKVTQSSRYLVKRTGEKVFLECVQDMDHENMFWYRQDPGLGLRLIYFSYDVKMKEKGDIPEGYSVSREKKERFSLILESASTNQTSMYLCASNPTGWQETQYFGPGTRLLVL.

This chain connects TRBV7-2 to TRBJ2-1; D might be TRBD1 or TRBD2, each matching 5 bases. CDR3 size: 15 residues. Germline V CDR1 and CDR2: SGHTA, FQGNSA. The ends were cut back, 6 bases at V and 10 bases at J, with 22 bases in the middle. Here the CDR3 reads CASRDRDLPPWEQFF. CDR3 sequence (DNA): TGTGCCAGCAGGGACCGGGACCTCCCTCCATGGGAGCAGTTCTTC.

As for this clonotype: A much bigger clone sits one base away, suggesting this may be a read error. The rearrangement joins TRBV9 to TRBJ1-2; the D gene is possibly TRBD1 (6 bases). This CDR3 has 14 amino acids. In germline, CDR1 is SGDLS, CDR2 YYNGEE. V was trimmed by 4 bases and J by 1 base, leaving 11 bases between them. CDR3 region: CASSSWDNNYGYTF. CDR3 sequence (DNA): TGTGCCAGCAGCTCCTGGGACAATAACTATGGCTACACCTTC.

V gene TRBV7-6 combines with J gene TRBJ2-7; D is unresolved. The CDR3 is 14 residues long. V dropped 1 base and J dropped 5 bases, with 12 bases sitting between them. The germline CDR1 and CDR2 sequences are SGHVS and FNYEAQ. The CDR3 DNA follows: TGTGCCAGCAGCTTAGGGGATATCGTCCACGAGCAGTACTTC. It is translated as CASSLGDIVHEQYF.

This clonotype was counted between two and nine times. J is TRBJ1-2 and V is TRBV6-1; 12 positions match TRBD1. Germline V gene data show CDR1 as MNHNS and CDR2 as SASEGT. This CDR3 contains 15 residues. With 6 bases clipped from V and 3 bases from J, the junction kept 5 bases outside the gene matches. The chain's CDR3 is CASRSGTGGDYGYTF. The DNA of the CDR3 is TGTGCCAGCAGATCCGGGACAGGGGGCGACTATGGCTACACCTTC.

This clonotype has a count of ten or more. The J gene is TRBJ1-5, the V gene TRBV7-8; D is ambiguous. The germline V and J ends were trimmed by 6 bases and 0 bases, with 21 bases remaining between them. Germline CDR1 SGHVS, CDR2 FQNEAQ. The CDR3 contains 18 residues. DNA of the CDR3: TGTGCCAGCAGTCCCGCGGCCGGGTCCCTATATAGCAATCAGCCCCAGCATTTT. This translates into CASSPAAGSLYSNQPQHF.

This rearrangement joins TRBV29-1 to TRBJ2-1, with D possibly TRBD2 on 6 matching bases. The germline V and J ends were trimmed by 4 bases and 9 bases, with 19 bases remaining between them. The CDR3 loop spans 14 amino acids. From germline, CDR1 is SQVTM and CDR2 ANQGSEA. The CDR3 DNA is TGCAGCGTTGGCCCCCTAGCGTCCCCGGGTGAGCAGTTCTTC. Protein: CSVGPLASPGEQFF.

This sequence joins TRBV12-3 or TRBV12-4 and TRBJ1-5; D gene ambiguous. The germline V and J ends were trimmed by 2 bases and 5 bases, with 7 bases remaining between them. CDR3 length: 13 amino acids. CDR3 residues: CASSLSQHQPQHF. The CDR3 bases are TGTGCCAGCAGTTTATCTCAGCATCAGCCCCAGCATTTT.

This sequence joins TRBV24-1 and TRBJ1-2; 9 bases are shared with TRBD1. Germline V gene lookup returns CDR1 KGHDR and CDR2 SFDVKD. V dropped 3 bases and J dropped 6; count of bases not matched to a gene: 7. The CDR3 loop spans 15 amino acids. The CDR3 region is CATSDPTGTGNGYTF. Written as DNA, the CDR3 is TGTGCCACCAGTGATCCGACCGGGACAGGGAATGGCTACACCTTC.

This chain links TRBV12-3 or TRBV12-4 with TRBJ2-2; TRBD2 matches at 13 bases. The CDR3 spans 14 residues. V lost 6 bases to trimming and J lost 7 bases; unmatched junction nucleotides: 2. CDR3 sequence (DNA): TGTGCCAGCAGGGGACTAGCGGGACTCGGGGAGCTGTTTTTT. Translating it yields CASRGLAGLGELFF.

This clonotype was observed many times. V usage is TRBV10-3 and J usage is TRBJ2-5, with 12 positions matching TRBD2. The germline gives CDR1 ENHRY, CDR2 SYGVKD. The CDR3 loop spans 15 amino acids. Trimming removed 4 bases from V and 5 bases from J; junction bases left unmatched: 5. The CDR3 loop reads CAISGLAGDGETQYF. The CDR3 bases are TGTGCCATCAGTGGACTAGCGGGAGATGGGGAGACCCAGTACTTC.

For the CDR3, the DNA is TGTGCCAGCAGCGTAGCCCCGGGGGTCTCCTACAATGAGCAGTTCTTC. It is translated as CASSVAPGVSYNEQFF. J is TRBJ2-1 and V is TRBV9, with D possibly matching TRBD2 (6 bases). Germline V lookup: CDR1 SGDLS, CDR2 YYNGEE. This CDR3 has 16 amino acids. V lost 0 bases and J lost 0, with 10 bases in between. The full variable domain, with the rest looked up from reference TRBV9 and TRBJ2-1, is DSGVTQTPKHLITATGQRVTLRCSPRSGDLSVYWYQQSLDQGLQFLIQYYNGEERAKGNILERFSAQQFPDLHSELNLSSLELGDSALYFCASSVAPGVSYNEQFFGPGTRLTVL.

This clonotype was counted a few times. CDR3 region: CASSSRLSVQRESKNEQFF. CDR3 nucleotide sequence: TGTGCCAGCAGCAGCCGATTGTCCGTCCAGCGGGAGAGTAAAAATGAGCAGTTCTTC. This chain joins TRBV3-1 and TRBJ2-1, with TRBD2 matching over 8 bases. V gave up 5 bases and J gave up 7 bases; unmatched junction bases: 22. Germline values: CDR1 LGHDT, CDR2 YNNKEL (reference sequence). The CDR3 extends over 19 amino acids.